This is a list of T cell receptor beta chains from one sample in a study of blood T cells in healthy people across ages. Each CDR3 protein is one row after TCRdb ran MiXCR on the 5' RACE reads. In the table there are 800,000 or so distinct CDR3 sequences, around 68% of which are singletons. The sequencing input was blood. The source of these receptors is a man aged 25 to 45 in good health. The CDR3 runs from the conserved cysteine through the conserved F or W. Fields, in order: D gene, clone size, J gene, V gene, CDR3 DNA, CDR3 protein. A D gene is named only where the DNA matches it firmly. Clone size is stated in some rows and not others, as once, few, many or a class when expanded.

d_gene: TRBD1
abundance: .
j_gene: TRBJ2-7
v_gene: TRBV7-9
CDR3nt: TGTGCCAGCAGCCCTCCGGACAGGGTGGCCTACGAGCAGTACTTC
CDR3aa: CASSPPDRVAYEQYF

d_gene: .
abundance: few
j_gene: TRBJ2-7
v_gene: TRBV7-9
CDR3nt: TGTGCCAGCAGCGCCCTCGGGGGCCACTCCTACGAGCAGTACTTC
CDR3aa: CASSALGGHSYEQYF

d_gene: TRBD1
abundance: .
j_gene: TRBJ2-7
v_gene: TRBV18
CDR3nt: TGTGCCAGCTCACCCCTGGGACAGGGTTTATACGAGCAGTACTTC
CDR3aa: CASSPLGQGLYEQYF

d_gene: .
abundance: .
j_gene: TRBJ2-2
v_gene: TRBV27
CDR3nt: TGTGCCAGCAGTTTCCAGGCCTGGGGCACCGGGGAGCTGTTTTTT
CDR3aa: CASSFQAWGTGELFF

d_gene: .
abundance: .
j_gene: TRBJ1-2
v_gene: TRBV7-9
CDR3nt: TGTGCCAGCAGCTTAATTTTAGCACCAGCTAAGTATGGCTACACCTTC
CDR3aa: CASSLILAPAKYGYTF

d_gene: .
abundance: .
j_gene: TRBJ2-7
v_gene: TRBV7-2
CDR3nt: TGTGCCAGCAGCTTAGCAGCGGCAGGGGAAGAGCAGTACTTC
CDR3aa: CASSLAAAGEEQYF

d_gene: .
abundance: .
j_gene: TRBJ1-5
v_gene: TRBV29-1
CDR3nt: TGCAGCGTCCCAGCCGGGACGGGGTCCAATCAGCCCCAGCATTTT
CDR3aa: CSVPAGTGSNQPQHF

d_gene: TRBD1
abundance: .
j_gene: TRBJ1-1
v_gene: TRBV29-1
CDR3nt: TGCAGCGTTGACAGGGGGCTGAACACTGAAGCTTTCTTT
CDR3aa: CSVDRGLNTEAFF

d_gene: .
abundance: .
j_gene: TRBJ2-7
v_gene: TRBV29-1
CDR3nt: TGCAGCGTACGCCCGGGGGCAGCGACCTACGAGCAGTACTTC
CDR3aa: CSVRPGAATYEQYF

d_gene: .
abundance: .
j_gene: TRBJ1-2
v_gene: TRBV4-2
CDR3nt: TGTGCCAGCAGCCAAGTAGAACAGACCCATGGCTACACCTTC
CDR3aa: CASSQVEQTHGYTF

d_gene: TRBD1
abundance: .
j_gene: TRBJ2-1
v_gene: TRBV29-1
CDR3nt: TGCAGCGTCGATGGGACAGGGATCTACAATGAGCAGTTCTTC
CDR3aa: CSVDGTGIYNEQFF

d_gene: TRBD1
abundance: .
j_gene: TRBJ1-2
v_gene: TRBV6-5
CDR3nt: TGTGCCAGCAGTTACTCCAGGACAGGGGGTTTAAACTATGGCTACACCTTC
CDR3aa: CASSYSRTGGLNYGYTF

d_gene: TRBD2
abundance: many
j_gene: TRBJ2-3
v_gene: TRBV24-1
CDR3nt: TGTGCCACCAGTGATTTGCTCTTTGGGGGGGTGGATACGCAGTATTTT
CDR3aa: CATSDLLFGGVDTQYF

d_gene: TRBD2
abundance: few
j_gene: TRBJ2-1
v_gene: TRBV4-2
CDR3nt: TGTGCCAGCAGCCTGGCGGGGGGGCAGTTCTTC
CDR3aa: CASSLAGGQFF

d_gene: TRBD2
abundance: .
j_gene: TRBJ2-5
v_gene: TRBV29-1
CDR3nt: TGCAGCGTTGTCGGGGGGAACCAAGAGACCCAGTACTTC
CDR3aa: CSVVGGNQETQYF

d_gene: .
abundance: .
j_gene: TRBJ2-7
v_gene: TRBV13
CDR3nt: TGTGCCAGCAGCTTAGGCCGGGCCAATGTCCCAACCTACGAGCAGTACTTC
CDR3aa: CASSLGRANVPTYEQYF

d_gene: .
abundance: .
j_gene: TRBJ2-3
v_gene: TRBV7-9
CDR3nt: TGTGCCAGCAGCTTAAGCGCCCCTAGCACAGATACGCAGTATTTT
CDR3aa: CASSLSAPSTDTQYF

d_gene: .
abundance: .
j_gene: TRBJ2-7
v_gene: TRBV7-2
CDR3nt: TGTGCCAGCAGCTTAGTAATAGGGCAGGGGGGGTTCGAGCAGTACTTC
CDR3aa: CASSLVIGQGGFEQYF

d_gene: TRBD2
abundance: once
j_gene: TRBJ2-1
v_gene: TRBV20-1
CDR3nt: TGCAGTGCTAGTGGGCCTAGCGGGGTTGTGTACAATGAGCAGTTCTTC
CDR3aa: CSASGPSGVVYNEQFF

d_gene: .
abundance: .
j_gene: TRBJ2-7
v_gene: TRBV7-2
CDR3nt: TGTGCCAGCGGCCCAGGACAGTTCCCCTACGAGCAGTACTTC
CDR3aa: CASGPGQFPYEQYF

d_gene: .
abundance: .
j_gene: TRBJ2-1
v_gene: TRBV12-3/TRBV12-4
CDR3nt: TGTGCCAGCAAGGGGGTCTTCGGGAATGAGCAGTTCTTC
CDR3aa: CASKGVFGNEQFF

d_gene: TRBD1
abundance: .
j_gene: TRBJ1-2
v_gene: TRBV5-6
CDR3nt: TGTGCCAGCAGCATGGATACAGGGGAACGCTATGGCTACACCTTC
CDR3aa: CASSMDTGERYGYTF

d_gene: .
abundance: .
j_gene: TRBJ2-5
v_gene: TRBV10-3
CDR3nt: TGTGCCATCAGTGAACCGGACCATTGGGAGACCCAGTACTTC
CDR3aa: CAISEPDHWETQYF

d_gene: TRBD1
abundance: .
j_gene: TRBJ2-3
v_gene: TRBV20-1
CDR3nt: TGCAGTGCCCTCACAGGGGCCAGCACAGATACGCAGTATTTT
CDR3aa: CSALTGASTDTQYF

d_gene: .
abundance: .
j_gene: TRBJ2-2
v_gene: TRBV4-2
CDR3nt: TGTGCCAGCAGCGAGGCAGGGAACACCGGGGAGCTGTTTTTT
CDR3aa: CASSEAGNTGELFF

d_gene: .
abundance: .
j_gene: TRBJ2-7
v_gene: TRBV28
CDR3nt: TGTGCCAGCAGTCCTAGGGGTTTTCGCATTACCTACGAGCAGTACTTC
CDR3aa: CASSPRGFRITYEQYF

d_gene: .
abundance: many
j_gene: TRBJ2-7
v_gene: TRBV20-1
CDR3nt: TGCAGTGCTAGAGATACAGGGAGGTACGAGCAGTACTTC
CDR3aa: CSARDTGRYEQYF

d_gene: TRBD2
abundance: .
j_gene: TRBJ2-1
v_gene: TRBV2
CDR3nt: TGTGCCAGCATAATTAGAACTAGCGGGGGGATCGGTCATGACTCCTACAATGAGCAGTTCTTC
CDR3aa: CASIIRTSGGIGHDSYNEQFF

d_gene: .
abundance: few
j_gene: TRBJ2-7
v_gene: TRBV4-3
CDR3nt: TGCGCCAGCAGCCCGGCCCCCCAGGGGAGTCGTTACGAGCAGTACTTC
CDR3aa: CASSPAPQGSRYEQYF

d_gene: .
abundance: few
j_gene: TRBJ2-5
v_gene: TRBV7-2
CDR3nt: TGTGCCAGCAGCTTAGCGGTCCGGGGCCAAGAGACCCAGTACTTC
CDR3aa: CASSLAVRGQETQYF

d_gene: .
abundance: many
j_gene: TRBJ2-3
v_gene: TRBV7-8
CDR3nt: TGTGCCAGCAGCTTGGGGCCCACAGATACGCAGTATTTT
CDR3aa: CASSLGPTDTQYF

d_gene: .
abundance: few
j_gene: TRBJ2-2
v_gene: TRBV7-2
CDR3nt: TGTGCCAGCGGGCAGGGGAACACCGGGGAGCTGTTTTTT
CDR3aa: CASGQGNTGELFF

d_gene: TRBD1
abundance: .
j_gene: TRBJ2-1
v_gene: TRBV7-3
CDR3nt: TGTGCCAGCAGCCCACAGGGGGCAAATGAGCAGTTCTTC
CDR3aa: CASSPQGANEQFF

d_gene: TRBD1
abundance: .
j_gene: TRBJ1-2
v_gene: TRBV7-8
CDR3nt: TGTGCCAGCAGCACCGGGACAGGGGCGGGAGTCAACTATGGCTACACCTTC
CDR3aa: CASSTGTGAGVNYGYTF

d_gene: .
abundance: .
j_gene: TRBJ1-4
v_gene: TRBV4-2
CDR3nt: TGTGCCAGCAGCCAGCCGGGGAGCGATGAAAAACTGTTTTTT
CDR3aa: CASSQPGSDEKLFF

d_gene: TRBD2
abundance: .
j_gene: TRBJ2-7
v_gene: TRBV27
CDR3nt: TGTGCCAGCAGTTTATGGGGTAGCGGGGGTGCTTACGAGCAGTACTTC
CDR3aa: CASSLWGSGGAYEQYF

d_gene: .
abundance: many
j_gene: TRBJ1-2
v_gene: TRBV28
CDR3nt: TGTGCCAGCAGTTTAGCCGGTGGAACAGGGAATAACTATGGCTACACCTTC
CDR3aa: CASSLAGGTGNNYGYTF

d_gene: .
abundance: once
j_gene: TRBJ1-4
v_gene: TRBV7-9
CDR3nt: TGTGCCAGCAGCTTAGAGCGCGGCAGGGAGGACGAAAAACTGTTTTTT
CDR3aa: CASSLERGREDEKLFF

d_gene: .
abundance: .
j_gene: TRBJ1-2
v_gene: TRBV7-2
CDR3nt: TGTGCCAGCAGCTTCGGGTGGCTCAACTATGGCTACACCTTC
CDR3aa: CASSFGWLNYGYTF

d_gene: TRBD1
abundance: .
j_gene: TRBJ1-6
v_gene: TRBV6-5
CDR3nt: TGTGCCAGCAAAGGGACAGGGTCCCTGAATTCACCCCTCCACTTT
CDR3aa: CASKGTGSLNSPLHF

d_gene: .
abundance: .
j_gene: TRBJ2-3
v_gene: TRBV20-1
CDR3nt: TGCAGTGCTAGAGTATCAAGGGGCTTCACAGATACGCAGTATTTT
CDR3aa: CSARVSRGFTDTQYF

d_gene: .
abundance: .
j_gene: TRBJ2-5
v_gene: TRBV6-2/TRBV6-3
CDR3nt: TGTGCCAGCAGTACCCGGATAGGGGGGAGCCAAGAGACCCAGTACTTC
CDR3aa: CASSTRIGGSQETQYF

d_gene: .
abundance: .
j_gene: TRBJ1-2
v_gene: TRBV25-1
CDR3nt: TGTGCCAGCAGATCAGGGATCGCCTATGGCTACACCTTC
CDR3aa: CASRSGIAYGYTF

d_gene: TRBD1
abundance: few
j_gene: TRBJ1-4
v_gene: TRBV29-1
CDR3nt: TGCAGCACCTGCTCCGGGACAGGGTGCGAAAAACTGTTTTTT
CDR3aa: CSTCSGTGCEKLFF

d_gene: .
abundance: .
j_gene: TRBJ2-7
v_gene: TRBV28
CDR3nt: TGTACCAGCACAGCACGAGGGGGGTCCGGCGAGCAGTACTTC
CDR3aa: CTSTARGGSGEQYF

d_gene: .
abundance: few
j_gene: TRBJ2-2
v_gene: TRBV12-3/TRBV12-4
CDR3nt: TGTGCCAGCAGTTTCGGGGGGCCGAACACCGGGGAGCTGTTTTTT
CDR3aa: CASSFGGPNTGELFF

d_gene: .
abundance: few
j_gene: TRBJ2-7
v_gene: TRBV12-3/TRBV12-4
CDR3nt: TGTGCCAGCAGTGTCCAGATTGCCGAGCAGTACTTC
CDR3aa: CASSVQIAEQYF

d_gene: .
abundance: .
j_gene: TRBJ2-5
v_gene: TRBV24-1
CDR3nt: TGTGCCACCAGTGATTGCCTGGGCCAAGAGACCCAGTACTTC
CDR3aa: CATSDCLGQETQYF

d_gene: .
abundance: .
j_gene: TRBJ1-1
v_gene: TRBV28
CDR3nt: TGTGCCAGCAGTTTACATGGCCTCCGATTAGGCACTGAAGCTTTCTTT
CDR3aa: CASSLHGLRLGTEAFF

d_gene: .
abundance: .
j_gene: TRBJ2-7
v_gene: TRBV9
CDR3nt: TGTGCCAGCAGCGTAGGTGTAAGCCGAAGCTCCTGCGAGCAGTACTTC
CDR3aa: CASSVGVSRSSCEQYF

d_gene: TRBD1
abundance: .
j_gene: TRBJ2-4
v_gene: TRBV10-3
CDR3nt: TGTGCCACCAGTGAGTCTAGACAGGGGGGAAACATTCAGTACTTC
CDR3aa: CATSESRQGGNIQYF

d_gene: TRBD1
abundance: few
j_gene: TRBJ2-7
v_gene: TRBV28
CDR3nt: TGTGCCAGCCGAGGACAGGCGGTGAGCGAGCAGTACTTC
CDR3aa: CASRGQAVSEQYF

d_gene: TRBD1
abundance: .
j_gene: TRBJ2-5
v_gene: TRBV12-3/TRBV12-4
CDR3nt: TGTGCCAGCAGTCCGGGACAGGGGCGACACCAAGAGACCCAGTACTTC
CDR3aa: CASSPGQGRHQETQYF

d_gene: TRBD1
abundance: few
j_gene: TRBJ1-2
v_gene: TRBV4-3
CDR3nt: TGCGCCAGCAGCCAAGATAGGGACAGGAACTATGGCTACACCTTC
CDR3aa: CASSQDRDRNYGYTF

d_gene: TRBD1
abundance: .
j_gene: TRBJ2-7
v_gene: TRBV6-5
CDR3nt: TGTGCCAGCAGTTACATTAGGGGGACAGACTACGAGCAGTACTTC
CDR3aa: CASSYIRGTDYEQYF

d_gene: .
abundance: .
j_gene: TRBJ2-5
v_gene: TRBV2
CDR3nt: TGTGCCAGCAGGATGGACGGACAAGAGACCCAGTACTTC
CDR3aa: CASRMDGQETQYF

d_gene: .
abundance: .
j_gene: TRBJ2-5
v_gene: TRBV3-1
CDR3nt: TGTGCCAGCAGCCAAGCTGGCCCCGGTGGACGCCAAGAGACCCAGTACTTC
CDR3aa: CASSQAGPGGRQETQYF

d_gene: .
abundance: .
j_gene: TRBJ2-3
v_gene: TRBV7-2
CDR3nt: TGTGCCAGCAGCTGGGACTCCAGGAGCGATACGCAGTATTTT
CDR3aa: CASSWDSRSDTQYF

d_gene: TRBD2
abundance: .
j_gene: TRBJ2-7
v_gene: TRBV7-9
CDR3nt: TGTGCCAGCAGCTTGCGCGGGGGGGCCTCCTACGAGCAGTACTTC
CDR3aa: CASSLRGGASYEQYF

d_gene: TRBD1
abundance: few
j_gene: TRBJ2-5
v_gene: TRBV7-9
CDR3nt: TGTGCCAGCAGCTTGGACAGGGGCAGTCAAGAGACCCAGTACTTC
CDR3aa: CASSLDRGSQETQYF